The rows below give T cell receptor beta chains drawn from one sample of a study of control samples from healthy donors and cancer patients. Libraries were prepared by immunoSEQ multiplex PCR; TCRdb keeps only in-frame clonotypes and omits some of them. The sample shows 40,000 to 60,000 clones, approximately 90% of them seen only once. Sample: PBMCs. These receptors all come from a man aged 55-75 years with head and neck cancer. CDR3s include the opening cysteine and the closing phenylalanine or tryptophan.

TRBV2	CASSSEFGTGELFF
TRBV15	CATSISSGLRSEQFF
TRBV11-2	CASSLSFPTGLKGGQYF
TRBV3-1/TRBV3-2	CASSQRQSSMNTEAFF
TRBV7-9	CAGGLGGMNTEAFF
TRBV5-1	CASSFIPSYGYTF
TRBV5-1	CASSLEANVYEQYF
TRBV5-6	CASSLGQGRGPQHF
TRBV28	CASSSSLNTEAFF
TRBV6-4	CASSQREGYTYNEQFF
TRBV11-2	CASSSPRLAGGQDAYEQYF
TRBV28	CASSPSGGATSTDTQYF
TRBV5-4	CASSFGSSYEQYF
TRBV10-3	CATGGSTGELFF
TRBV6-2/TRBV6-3	CASSVGGSSKGYTF
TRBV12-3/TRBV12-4	CASSWGLVETQYF
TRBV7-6	CASSLVGPQNSPLHF
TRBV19	CASSMGQGNQPQHF
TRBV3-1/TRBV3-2	CASSQEGRAQYF
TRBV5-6	CASSGIQETQYF
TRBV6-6	CASSHGTGYGYTF
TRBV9	CASSAAGGPYNEQFF
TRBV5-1	CASSAYASNEKLFF
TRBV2	CASSRLAGGLQETQYF
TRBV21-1	CASSPPGTDYEQYF
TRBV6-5	CASSSQSWSRETQYF
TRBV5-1	CASSWGQDSYEQYF
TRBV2	CASRRGQAQETQYF
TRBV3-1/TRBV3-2	CASSRWQGSGNTIYF
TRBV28	CASSLGRNYGYTF
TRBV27	CASSSPGRETQYF
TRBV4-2	CASSQVGSSGYGYTF
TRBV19	CASSNEWDTTSGANVLTF
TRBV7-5	CARSLPWWGSPLHF
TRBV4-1	CASSQDGAGKETQYF
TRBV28	CASKYGQLFYGYTF
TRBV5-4	CASSLDLAGGEETQYF
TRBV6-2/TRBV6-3	CASSTSGRGKWTGELFF
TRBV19	CASSIGRSAGQPQHF
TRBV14	CASSQAMAFMNTEAFF
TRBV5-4	CASSYERNYGYTF
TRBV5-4	CASSPGRGYSYEQYF
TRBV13	CASSLTGDPNSPLHF
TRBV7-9	CASSSLYTGQLNTEAFF
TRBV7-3	CASGGTGETQYF
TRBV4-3	CASSQEESSGNTIYF
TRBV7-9	CASSFAGNNEQFF
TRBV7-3	CASSLRLQETQYF